This T cell receptor beta chain was recovered during a study of blood T cell repertoires in COVID-19. Per the original methods: Amplification from reference gene primers served as the basis for estimated nucleated cell counts. Some clones are missing from TCRdb's copy, which holds only in-frame ones; the method was immunoSEQ multiplex PCR. V, J and clone size are taken as reported in that table, and D and trimming were inferred from the DNA itself. This sample carries around 200,000 clones, about 83% of them seen once, and the ten largest clones take around 1.3%. CDR1 SEHNR and CDR2 FQNEAQ come from the germline V gene (reference sequence). The CDR3 has 16 amino acids. Trimming took 3 bases from V and 6 from J; bases not matched to a gene: 7.

This chain joins TRBV7-9 and TRBJ1-4; 10 bases match TRBD1. Sequenced sample: peripheral blood. The receptor was isolated from a woman aged 25 to 39 with COVID-19, enrolled during active disease. The CDR3 coding sequence is TGTGCCAGCAGCTTTGGGACCGGGACAGGGGATGAAAAACTGTTTTTT. This sequence encodes CASSFGTGTGDEKLFF.